One and the same sample provided the 24 T cell receptor beta chains below, sequenced in a study of chemoradiotherapy in HPV16-positive cancers. Clones were sequenced by immunoSEQ multiplex PCR, and TCRdb holds only the in-frame ones, with some missing. The table records a few thousand clones, roughly 95% of them present only once. The sequenced sample was tumor tissue, obtained from a patient who underwent chemoradiotherapy. The receptors originated from a human donor with HPV-associated anogenital cancer.

The rearrangement uses TRBV5-1 and TRBJ2-1; possibly TRBD2 for D (5 bases). The length of the CDR3 is 15 residues. V lost 0 bases to trimming and J lost 6 bases, with 13 bases between them. Per germline, CDR1 SGHRS and CDR2 YFSETQ. The CDR3 is CASSLGRADLNEQFF. DNA of the CDR3: TGCGCCAGCAGCTTGGGGCGGGCCGATCTCAATGAGCAGTTCTTC.

The chain uses TRBV4-3 and TRBJ2-2; the match to TRBD2 covers 11 bases. The germline V gene encodes CDR1 LGHNA and CDR2 YSLEER. The V segment lost 5 bases and the J segment 3 bases; nucleotides outside the gene matches: 2. The CDR3 extends over 15 amino acids. Here the CDR3 DNA reads TGCGCCAGCAGCGCTAGCGGGGGGTACACCGGGGAGCTGTTTTTT. Amino acids: CASSASGGYTGELFF.

The chain recombines TRBV6-5 with TRBJ1-4, with D possibly TRBD1 on 6 matching bases. This CDR3 spans 14 amino acids. Germline assignment: CDR1 MNHEY and CDR2 SVGAGI. V gave up 7 bases and J gave up 5 bases, with 14 bases separating them. CDR3 DNA: TGTGCCAGCACGAGAGACAGGACGAATGAAAAACTGTTTTTT. This sequence encodes CASTRDRTNEKLFF.

DNA for the CDR3: TGTGCCAGCAGCTTAGCGGAGAATCAGCCCCAGCATTTT. Translation gives CASSLAENQPQHF. The genes are TRBV7-6 and TRBJ1-5, with D unresolved. V was pared by 0 bases and J by 4 bases, with 4 bases between. There are 13 residues in the CDR3. Germline V gene data show CDR1 as SGHVS and CDR2 as FNYEAQ.

This chain connects TRBV7-6 to TRBJ2-3; D call uncertain. Germline CDR1 SGHVS, CDR2 FNYEAQ. The V gene lost 5 bases and the J gene lost 7 bases, with 22 bases spanning the gap. There are 16 residues in the CDR3. CDR3 DNA: TGTGCCAGCAGCCCAGGACCTATGGGTGGGGAAAATACGCAGTATTTT. Amino acids: CASSPGPMGGENTQYF.

This sequence joins TRBV11-2 and TRBJ2-3; tentative D call: TRBD2 (6 bases). Trimming shortened V by 2 bases and J by 7 bases, and 19 bases separated the two germline ends. CDR3 length: 16 amino acids. The germline gives CDR1 SGHAT, CDR2 FQNNGV. As DNA, the CDR3 is TGTGCCAGCAGCTTAACCCCGGGGGTCACCGAACATACGCAGTATTTT. Translation: CASSLTPGVTEHTQYF.

The V call is TRBV11-3, the J call TRBJ2-5; no firm D call. Germline V gene lookup returns CDR1 SGHNT and CDR2 YENEEA. The CDR3 sequence is 11 residues long. V was clipped by 7 bases and J by 4 bases, with 7 bases between them. The CDR3 loop reads CASTRRETQYF. The CDR3, as DNA: TGTGCCAGCACTCGGAGAGAGACCCAGTACTTC.

The CDR3 here is CASSYVNTEAFF. The CDR3 DNA reads TGTGCCAGCAGCTATGTGAACACTGAAGCTTTCTTT. The chain recombines TRBV28 with TRBJ1-1; D not resolved. Germline values: CDR1 MDHEN, CDR2 SYDVKM. The ends were cut back, 6 bases at V and 0 bases at J, with 5 bases in the middle. The CDR3 is 12 amino acids.

This chain links TRBV5-6 with TRBJ2-1; D is perhaps TRBD2 (5 bases). The CDR3 sequence is 14 residues long. The V end was cut by 2 bases, the J end by 7 bases, with 13 bases between. The germline CDR1 and CDR2 sequences are SGHDT and YYEEEE. The DNA for the CDR3 is TGTGCCAGCAGCTTCCGGGCAGGCGGGAATGAGCAGTTCTTC. Translated, it gives CASSFRAGGNEQFF.

The chain is built from TRBV6-1 and TRBJ1-2; D not resolved. This CDR3 contains 14 residues. Trimming took 7 bases from V and 0 from J, leaving 12 bases between them. Looked up from germline, CDR1 is MNHNS and CDR2 is SASEGT. The CDR3 nucleotides read TGTGCCAGCATCAAACTGACAACTAACTATGGCTACACCTTC. Translated: CASIKLTTNYGYTF.

The genes are TRBV6-5 and TRBJ1-1, with 7 bases matching TRBD1. Germline assignment: CDR1 MNHEY and CDR2 SVGAGI. V shed 4 bases, J shed 5 bases, and the junction held 7 bases outside the gene matches. The CDR3 contains 14 residues. CDR3 nucleotide sequence: TGTGCCAGCAGTTTCAGTAGGGGGCGAACTGAAGCTTTCTTT. Translating gives CASSFSRGRTEAFF.

This clone was observed a single time. The chain combines TRBV5-1 with TRBJ2-1; 12 bases agree with TRBD2. The CDR3 runs to 17 residues. V shed 1 base, J shed 2 bases, and the junction held 4 bases outside the gene matches. Germline V lookup: CDR1 SGHRS, CDR2 YFSETQ. The DNA for the CDR3 is TGCGCCAGCAGCTTGTACGCTAGCGGGAGGGCCTACAATGAGCAGTTCTTC. Its protein is CASSLYASGRAYNEQFF.

V and J are TRBV5-4 and TRBJ2-7; D ambiguous. The length of the CDR3 is 14 residues. Trimming pared 0 bases from V and 6 bases from J, leaving 13 bases between. CDR1 is SGHNT and CDR2 is YYREEE in the germline V gene (reference sequence). CDR3 sequence (DNA): TGTGCCAGCAGCTTGGGGACGGTCCCCTCCGAGCAGTACTTC. Its translation: CASSLGTVPSEQYF.

V gene TRBV6-5 combines with J gene TRBJ1-3; no firm D call. V lost 0 bases to trimming and J lost 4 bases, with 10 bases between them. The CDR3 is 15 amino acids. Germline V gives CDR1 MNHEY, CDR2 SVGAGI. As DNA, the CDR3 is TGTGCCAGCAGTTACTCTCTTGGTACAGGAAACACCATATATTTT. It specifies CASSYSLGTGNTIYF.

The J gene is TRBJ1-1, the V gene TRBV28; D is undetermined. Deletions cut 3 bases from V and 0 bases from J, with 2 bases between. Germline CDR1 reads MDHEN; CDR2 reads SYDVKM. The CDR3 spans 12 residues. The CDR3 sequence: CASSFVNTEAFF. The CDR3 DNA reads as TGTGCCAGCAGTTTTGTGAACACTGAAGCTTTCTTT.

CDR3 loop: CASSLGGTEFHEQYF. CDR3 nucleotides: TGTGCCAGCAGCTTGGGGGGTACAGAGTTCCACGAGCAGTACTTC. The J gene is TRBJ2-7, the V gene TRBV5-4; D gene ambiguous. This CDR3 has 15 residues. V lost 0 bases and J 5 bases, leaving 15 bases between the germline ends. Germline V gene sequence: CDR1 SGHNT, CDR2 YYREEE (reference sequence).

The V call is TRBV28, the J call TRBJ1-2; 10 nucleotides line up with TRBD1. The CDR3 is made up of 14 amino acids. After removal of 6 bases from V and 3 bases from J, the junction contained 4 bases not matched to a gene. Germline V gives CDR1 MDHEN, CDR2 SYDVKM. CDR3 coding DNA: TGTGCCAGCAGCTTGGGACAGGGGTACTATGGCTACACCTTC. Its translation is CASSLGQGYYGYTF.

V gene TRBV5-1 combines with J gene TRBJ2-1; 14 positions match TRBD2. The CDR3 has 18 amino acids. V shed 3 bases, J shed 5 bases, and the junction held 10 bases outside the gene matches. CDR1 and CDR2 (germline): SGHRS, YFSETQ. The CDR3 DNA is TGCGCCAGCAGCTGGGGGACTAGCGGGAGCATGGGCGACAATGAGCAGTTCTTC. Its protein product is CASSWGTSGSMGDNEQFF.

V usage is TRBV5-6 and J usage is TRBJ2-7; D not certain. The germline gives CDR1 SGHDT, CDR2 YYEEEE. This CDR3 region has 14 residues. Between the trimmed V and J ends, which lost 4 bases and 5 bases, there was a span of 16 bases. The CDR3 region is CASSLEAPGDEQYF. The CDR3 DNA reads TGTGCCAGCAGCCTCGAAGCCCCCGGAGACGAGCAGTACTTC.

This rearrangement joins TRBV7-9 to TRBJ2-7, with 8 bases that match TRBD1. CDR3 length: 13 residues. Germline V gene data show CDR1 as SEHNR and CDR2 as FQNEAQ (reference sequence). Unmatched junction bases numbered 5, after V lost 5 bases and J lost 5 bases. The CDR3 bases are TGTGCCAGCAGCCCGCAGGGGGCCGACGAGCAGTACTTC. Translating it yields CASSPQGADEQYF. The full variable domain, with the rest looked up from reference TRBV7-9 and TRBJ2-7, is DTGVSQNPRHKITKRGQNVTFRCDPISEHNRLYWYRQTLGQGPEFLTYFQNEAQLEKSRLLSDRFSAERPKGSFSTLEIQRTEQGDSAMYLCASSPQGADEQYFGPGTRLTVT.

The V call is TRBV7-2, the J call TRBJ1-2; unclear D gene. Germline assignment: CDR1 SGHTA and CDR2 FQGNSA. This CDR3 contains 14 residues. V lost 7 bases and J lost 0, with 12 bases in between. CDR3 protein: CASNSGPANYGYTF. Written as DNA, the CDR3 is TGTGCCAGCAATAGCGGTCCCGCTAACTATGGCTACACCTTC.

V is TRBV15 and J is TRBJ1-2; D possibly corresponds to TRBD1 (6 bases). The CDR3 sequence is 15 residues long. Trimming shortened V by 7 bases and J by 6 bases, and 21 bases separated the two germline ends. CDR1 is LNHNV and CDR2 is YYDKDF in the germline V gene (reference sequence). Here the CDR3 DNA reads TGTGCCACCAAGGAGTTGACGGTGGCAGGGGATGGCTACACCTTC. This translates into CATKELTVAGDGYTF.

The rearrangement links TRBV4-3 to TRBJ2-6; no definite D call. Germline CDR1 LGHNA, CDR2 YSLEER. The ends were cut back, 0 bases at V and 0 bases at J, with 9 bases in the middle. The CDR3 consists of 17 residues. CDR3 sequence reads: CASSQDPASSGANVLTF. DNA of the CDR3: TGCGCCAGCAGCCAAGATCCGGCGAGCTCTGGGGCCAACGTCCTGACTTTC.

The V gene is TRBV27, the J gene TRBJ2-1; no reliable D call. Germline assignment: CDR1 MNHEY and CDR2 SMNVEV (reference sequence). V lost 3 bases and J lost 1, with 4 bases in between. The CDR3 covers 13 residues. CDR3 region: CASSLRSYNEQFF. The CDR3 DNA follows: TGTGCCAGCAGTTTGCGTTCCTACAATGAGCAGTTCTTC.